What follows are 9 T cell receptor beta chains derived from one specimen sequenced in a study of blood T cell repertoires in COVID-19. Libraries were prepared by immunoSEQ multiplex PCR; TCRdb keeps only in-frame clonotypes and omits some of them. The table shows approximately 380,000 clones, with more than 85% occurring only once. The sample was PBMCs or T cells enriched from blood (not recorded which). Every receptor here comes from a middle-aged woman who had been exposed to COVID-19.

In this sample, this clone turned up a few times. The chain links TRBV5-8 to TRBJ1-6; D might be TRBD1 (5 bases). V lost 5 bases, J lost 9 bases, and 21 bases lay in between. Germline CDR1 and CDR2: SGHTS and YDEGEE. The CDR3 totals 16 residues. CDR3 bases: TGTGCCAGCAGATTGCATTCGGGGGGAGGCAGTTCACCCCTCCACTTT. Amino acids: CASRLHSGGGSSPLHF.

The rearrangement links TRBV5-1 to TRBJ2-1; weak D call: TRBD1 (6 bases). The CDR3 has 15 residues. V lost 4 bases and J 0 bases, leaving 11 bases between the germline ends. Per germline, CDR1 SGHRS and CDR2 YFSETQ. CDR3 amino acids: CASSPGVGSYNEQFF. For the CDR3, the DNA is TGCGCCAGCAGCCCAGGGGTCGGCTCCTACAATGAGCAGTTCTTC.

V usage is TRBV7-2 and J usage is TRBJ2-3, with 8 bases identical to TRBD2. CDR1 is SGHTA and CDR2 is FQGNSA in the germline V gene. CDR3 length equals 16 residues. The trim removed 5 bases at V and 1 base at J, leaving 8 bases unmatched. CDR3: CASSRTERGRTDTQYF. The CDR3, as DNA: TGTGCCAGCAGCCGGACGGAGCGGGGGCGCACAGATACGCAGTATTTT.

The V gene is TRBV5-5, the J gene TRBJ1-5; D not resolved. CDR1 is SGHKS and CDR2 is YYEKEE in the germline V gene (reference sequence). The CDR3 totals 14 residues. Trimming shortened V by 0 bases and J by 7 bases, and 11 bases separated the two germline ends. CDR3 sequence (DNA): TGTGCCAGCAGCTTGGAGGGCGGGGTCCAGCCCCAGCATTTT. Encoded protein: CASSLEGGVQPQHF.

This clone was observed once. V usage is TRBV5-1 and J usage is TRBJ1-2; D uncertain. V was pared by 1 base and J by 2 bases, with 9 bases between. Germline V CDR1 and CDR2: SGHRS, YFSETQ. The length of the CDR3 is 14 residues. This CDR3 is CASSLYDTNYGYTF. The CDR3 DNA reads as TGCGCCAGCAGCTTGTATGACACGAACTATGGCTACACCTTC. Variable domain in full (rest from reference TRBV5-1 and TRBJ1-2): KAGVTQTPRYLIKTRGQQVTLSCSPISGHRSVSWYQQTPGQGLQFLFEYFSETQRNKGNFPGRFSGRQFSNSRSEMNVSTLELGDSALYLCASSLYDTNYGYTFGSGTRLTVV.

This chain connects TRBV30 to TRBJ2-1; D is perhaps TRBD2 (6 bases). V was pared by 4 bases and J by 6 bases, with 16 bases between. Germline V gene data show CDR1 as GTSNPN and CDR2 as SVGIG (reference sequence). The CDR3 spans 14 residues. The CDR3 DNA follows: TGTGCCTGGACGGCAAATCTCGGGGGCAATGAGCAGTTCTTC. Its translation: CAWTANLGGNEQFF.

The J gene is TRBJ2-1, the V gene TRBV24-1, with 11 bases lining up with TRBD1. The CDR3 contains 14 residues. V shed 7 bases and J 10 bases; nucleotides not matched to a gene: 8. CDR1 is KGHDR, CDR2 SFDVKD, per germline. DNA of the CDR3: TGTGCCACCAGCGGGACAGGGGGGCTAGGCGAGCAGTTCTTC. This translates into CATSGTGGLGEQFF.

This sequence joins TRBV30 and TRBJ1-2, with D maybe TRBD1 (6 bases). Trimming took off 0 bases at V and 2 bases at J, with 10 bases between the two ends. Germline loops: CDR1 GTSNPN, CDR2 SVGIG (reference sequence). The CDR3 sequence is 14 residues long. For the CDR3, the DNA is TGTGCCTGGAGTGTGTGGGGGCGCAACTATGGCTACACCTTC. It yields the protein CAWSVWGRNYGYTF.

About this clone itself: This sample also contains other DNA sequences that code for the same CDR3. V is TRBV24-1 and J is TRBJ2-7; D remains unclear. CDR3 length equals 13 residues. CDR1 is KGHDR and CDR2 is SFDVKD in the germline V gene. V dropped 1 base and J dropped 7 bases, with 10 bases sitting between them. CDR3 loop: CATSDLYPGEQYF. CDR3 coding DNA: TGTGCCACCAGTGATTTATATCCGGGTGAGCAGTACTTC.